These 3 T cell receptor beta chains share one sample of origin, sequenced in a study of cytomegalovirus exposure and HLA in healthy donors. This PCR relied on a set of 60 Vbeta primers and 13 Jbeta primers. The repertoire was sequenced with immunoSEQ multiplex PCR; TCRdb's copy has only in-frame clones and lacks some. The table shows over 200,000 clones, with approximately 70% occurring only once. Sequencing was carried out using PBMCs. These receptors were taken from a man in his forties in good health and CMV-seropositive.

The rearrangement uses TRBV2 and TRBJ1-5, with 8 bases that match TRBD1. CDR1 and CDR2 from the germline V gene are SNHLY and FYNNEI. The V gene end was trimmed by 4 bases and the J gene end by 3 bases; junction bases not matched to a gene: 5. The CDR3 spans 15 residues. In nucleotides, the CDR3 is TGTGCCAGCAGTGGTGGGACAGGTTACAATCAGCCCCAGCATTTT. Protein: CASSGGTGYNQPQHF.

The V call is TRBV6-5, the J call TRBJ2-7; D ambiguous. Trimming left V 7 bases short and J 6 bases short, with 10 bases between. This CDR3 spans 11 amino acids. Germline CDR1 is MNHEY and CDR2 is SVGAGI. CDR3 coding DNA: TGTGCCAGCAAAAATTCGCGCGAGCAGTACTTC. Translating gives CASKNSREQYF.

This clone has more than one count but fewer than ten. The rearrangement joins TRBV5-4 to TRBJ2-1, with TRBD2 identical over 7 bases. CDR3 size: 16 residues. The V and J ends lost 1 base and 6 bases, in that order; junction bases with no gene match: 10. Per the germline V gene, CDR1 is SGHNT and CDR2 is YYREEE (reference sequence). The CDR3 region is CASSLRGGGGGNEQFF. The DNA of the CDR3 is TGTGCCAGCAGCTTGCGGGGCGGGGGTGGGGGCAATGAGCAGTTCTTC.